Listed below are T cell receptor beta chains from one sample, sequenced in a study of blood T cell repertoires in COVID-19. Profiled with immunoSEQ multiplex PCR; TCRdb holds only in-frame clones, not every one. The data show about 490,000 clones, approximately 85% seen once. The sequenced material came from peripheral blood. The source is a human donor in a cohort sampled during active COVID-19. Each CDR3 is given with its conserved first and last residue. The D gene is left open where the match is weak. Size values are once, few and many counts, or a class for expanded clones, and some rows have none.

>-|TRBV5-1|-|TRBJ2-7
TGCGCCAGCAGCTTGGGGCCCGAGCAGTACTTC
CASSLGPEQYF
>few|TRBV19|TRBD1|TRBJ2-2
TGTGCCAGTAGTAACAGGGGCACCGGGGAGCTGTTTTTT
CASSNRGTGELFF
>-|TRBV28|-|TRBJ1-2
TGTGCCAGCAGGACCCGGGACATCCGAGCTAACTATGGCTACACCTTC
CASRTRDIRANYGYTF
>-|TRBV6-1|TRBD1|TRBJ1-2
TGTGCCAGCAGTAAGGGACAGCATAACTATGGCTACACCTTC
CASSKGQHNYGYTF
>-|TRBV5-1|TRBD1|TRBJ1-1
TGCGCCAGCAGCCCTAGACAGGGAGTGAACACTGAAGCTTTCTTT
CASSPRQGVNTEAFF
>once|TRBV7-2|-|TRBJ2-7
TGTGCCAGCACCCGTGACAGGAGAGCTGACGAGCAGTACTTC
CASTRDRRADEQYF
>-|TRBV7-2|TRBD1|TRBJ1-6
TGTGCCAGCAGCTTCCCCCAGGGGGCAGGTTCACCCCTCCACTTT
CASSFPQGAGSPLHF
>-|TRBV30|TRBD2|TRBJ2-7
TGTGCCTGGAGTGCAGGACTAGCGGGAGCCTTGAGCGAGCAGTACTTC
CAWSAGLAGALSEQYF
>once|TRBV28|-|TRBJ1-1
TGTGCCAGCAGAAGCGAGGCTCCATTTGAAGCTTTCTTT
CASRSEAPFEAFF
>-|TRBV5-8|-|TRBJ1-4
TGTGCCAGCAGCTTGGGTTATTTGGCAGACTCAAATGAAAAACTGTTTTTT
CASSLGYLADSNEKLFF
>-|TRBV27|-|TRBJ1-3
TGTGCCAGCAGCCCCATCACTCAGGCTACTGGAAACACCATATATTTT
CASSPITQATGNTIYF
>-|TRBV27|-|TRBJ1-2
TGTGCCAGCAGTTTGAGGCGGCAGGGGAACTATGGCTACACCTTC
CASSLRRQGNYGYTF
>-|TRBV9|-|TRBJ2-2
TGTGCCAGCAGCGTGGGCCAGGGAAACACCGGGGAGCTGTTTTTT
CASSVGQGNTGELFF
>-|TRBV28|TRBD1|TRBJ2-7
TGTGCCAGCAGTTTTGGACAGGGTAAGGGACAGGGGGCCTACGAGCAGTACTTC
CASSFGQGKGQGAYEQYF
>-|TRBV30|-|TRBJ2-7
TGTGCCTGGTCCATACTCGGTATCTCCTACGAGCAGTACTTC
CAWSILGISYEQYF
>few|TRBV6-5|TRBD1|TRBJ1-2
TGTGCCAGCACCTTGGACAGGGCTGGCGGCTACACCTTC
CASTLDRAGGYTF
>-|TRBV2|TRBD2|TRBJ2-2
TGTGCCATCACTCGGGGGGACGGGGAGCTGTTTTTT
CAITRGDGELFF
>-|TRBV11-2|TRBD1|TRBJ2-7
TGTGCCAGCAGCTTGGACAGGGTGTACGAGCAGTACTTC
CASSLDRVYEQYF
>-|TRBV24-1|TRBD1|TRBJ1-1
TGTGCCACCAGTGATTCCACAGGGGGCGGAACTGAAGCTTTCTTT
CATSDSTGGGTEAFF
>-|TRBV2|TRBD1|TRBJ1-5
TGTGCCAGCAGTTCCCGGGACAGGGATGATCAGCCCCAGCATTTT
CASSSRDRDDQPQHF
>few|TRBV5-1|TRBD1|TRBJ2-3
TGCGCCAGCAGCGTCGGACAGGGGCCAGATACGCAGTATTTT
CASSVGQGPDTQYF
>-|TRBV30|-|TRBJ2-1
TGTGCCTGGAGTGTACGGACCGGAACCGAGGGGTTCTTC
CAWSVRTGTEGFF
>-|TRBV28|TRBD2|TRBJ2-1
TGTGCCAGCCCCCCCTTACGGTCTAGCGGGAGGGGAAATGAGCAGTTCTTC
CASPPLRSSGRGNEQFF
>-|TRBV5-5|TRBD1|TRBJ2-5
TGTGCCAGCAAAGCGCAGGGGGTATCGGAGACCCAGTACTTC
CASKAQGVSETQYF
>once|TRBV5-8|-|TRBJ1-5
TGTGCCAGCAGTTCGCGTGAGCCCCAGCATTTT
CASSSREPQHF
>-|TRBV12-5|TRBD2|TRBJ2-3
TGTGCTAGTGGTTTGCCACGGGGGGGCCCTAGCACAGATACGCAGTATTTT
CASGLPRGGPSTDTQYF
>-|TRBV7-2|-|TRBJ2-1
TGTGCCAGCAGCTTAGAACGCTATTCCTCCTACAATGAGCAGTTCTTC
CASSLERYSSYNEQFF
>-|TRBV7-2|TRBD1|TRBJ2-7
TGTGCCAGCAGCTTAGGGGGACAGGCGTCCTACGAGCAGTACTTC
CASSLGGQASYEQYF
>-|TRBV30|TRBD1|TRBJ1-5
TGTGCCTGGAAGACAGGGGGCACGAGCAATCAGCCCCAGCATTTT
CAWKTGGTSNQPQHF
>-|TRBV13|-|TRBJ2-7
TGTGCCAGCAGCTTCAACAGGGGAGGCTTAACCATTTTGGAGGAGCAGTACTTC
CASSFNRGGLTILEEQYF
>once|TRBV5-6|-|TRBJ2-5
TGTGCCAGCAGCTTCATGACTCAAAATCAAGAGACCCAGTACTTC
CASSFMTQNQETQYF
>-|TRBV19|-|TRBJ2-2
TGTGCCAGTAGTATAGGGGGCCTTACCGGGGAGCTGTTTTTT
CASSIGGLTGELFF
>-|TRBV4-2|-|TRBJ1-2
TGTGCCAGCAGCCAAGAGTCCCGCAGAGAGGGGGTTAACTATGGCTACACCTTC
CASSQESRREGVNYGYTF
>-|TRBV11-3|-|TRBJ2-1
TGTGCCAGCAGCCCGGACTTTATTCCCTACAATGAGCAGTTCTTC
CASSPDFIPYNEQFF
>few|TRBV28|-|TRBJ1-2
TGTGCCAGCAGTTTGCGGGGGAAGTATGGCTACACCTTC
CASSLRGKYGYTF
>-|TRBV5-4|-|TRBJ2-7
TGTGCCAGCAGCCCAGGGTCATACTACGAGCAGTACTTC
CASSPGSYYEQYF
>-|TRBV6-5|-|TRBJ1-2
TGTGCCAGCAGTTACTCGATGGGGAGCTATGGCTACACCTTC
CASSYSMGSYGYTF
>-|TRBV19|-|TRBJ1-4
TGTGCCAGCTTGGAAATCTCGGGGGAAAAACTGTTTTTT
CASLEISGEKLFF
>-|TRBV5-4|TRBD2|TRBJ2-5
TGTGCCAGCAGCTTAACTAGCGGGAGCCGCGAGACCCAGTACTTC
CASSLTSGSRETQYF
>-|TRBV23-1|-|TRBJ2-3
TGCGCCAGCAGTCTCCCCGCAGGCAGTATTTCCCAAGAAGAGACAGATACGCAGTATTTT
CASSLPAGSISQEETDTQYF
>once|TRBV28|TRBD2|TRBJ2-3
TGTGCCAGCAGTTACACTCAAGCGGGAGGGTTCACAGATACGCAGTATTTT
CASSYTQAGGFTDTQYF
>-|TRBV29-1|-|TRBJ2-1
TGCAGCGTTGGGTGGCCAGGTACCAGTGAGCAGTTCTTC
CSVGWPGTSEQFF
>-|TRBV23-1|TRBD2|TRBJ2-3
TGCGCCAGCCGTAGGGAGGGCCCAGATACGCAGTATTTT
CASRREGPDTQYF
>many|TRBV28|-|TRBJ1-2
TGTGCCAGCAGTTCCCTTTACGGCTATGGCTACACCTTC
CASSSLYGYGYTF
>-|TRBV5-6|-|TRBJ1-1
TGTGCCAGCAGGGACTCGGGAGGGGATCTGAACACTGAAGCTTTCTTT
CASRDSGGDLNTEAFF
>-|TRBV27|TRBD2|TRBJ2-7
TGTGCCAGCAGTTTCCTGGGGAGCGGGAGGAGCTCCTACGAGCAGTACTTC
CASSFLGSGRSSYEQYF
>-|TRBV5-1|-|TRBJ2-7
TGCGCCAGCAGCCCGCGGTCGGACAGTTCCTACGAGCAGTACTTC
CASSPRSDSSYEQYF
>few|TRBV7-2|TRBD1|TRBJ1-1
TGTGCCAGCAGCTTTACGGGACAGGGGAACACTGAAGCTTTCTTT
CASSFTGQGNTEAFF
>-|TRBV28|-|TRBJ1-5
TGTGCCAGCACTACCCGGGAGCCCCAGCATTTT
CASTTREPQHF
>-|TRBV29-1|TRBD2|TRBJ2-1
TGCAGCGTTGAAACTAGCGGGAGTGGGAATGAGCAGTTCTTC
CSVETSGSGNEQFF
>-|TRBV5-1|-|TRBJ2-1
TGCGCCAGCAGCTTGGGGGGCGCCTACAATGAGCAGTTCTTC
CASSLGGAYNEQFF